This is a list of T cell receptor beta chains from one sample in a study of cytomegalovirus exposure and HLA in healthy donors. Produced via immunoSEQ multiplex PCR; TCRdb's table is partial and in-frame only. The repertoire holds 170,000 or so clones, with 70% to 80% as singletons. The sample consisted of PBMCs. The receptors shown here come from a woman younger than 45 in good health and CMV-seropositive. Each CDR3 is given with its conserved first and last residue. Fields, in order: D gene, V gene, J gene, clone size, CDR3 protein, CDR3 DNA. D genes are given only for firm matches. Clone size is given for some rows only: seen once, a few or many times, or a class if the clone is expanded.

NA	TRBV28	TRBJ1-1	NA	CASTLDRPNTEAFF	TGTGCCAGCACCCTCGACAGGCCGAACACTGAAGCTTTCTTT
NA	TRBV13	TRBJ2-1	NA	CASSLDRLSKGNEQFF	TGTGCCAGCAGCTTAGACAGACTCTCTAAGGGGAATGAGCAGTTCTTC
NA	TRBV15	TRBJ2-7	NA	CATSREDSFSYEQYF	TGTGCCACCAGCAGGGAGGACAGTTTCTCCTACGAGCAGTACTTC
TRBD1	TRBV7-2	TRBJ2-4	NA	CASSNQGAVGNIQYF	TGTGCCAGCAGCAACCAGGGGGCGGTCGGAAACATTCAGTACTTC
NA	TRBV6-1	TRBJ1-5	NA	CASSGHRESQPQHF	TGTGCCAGCAGTGGCCACAGGGAATCGCAGCCCCAGCATTTT
NA	TRBV19	TRBJ1-4	NA	CASSMGRGEKLFF	TGTGCCAGTAGTATGGGCCGCGGGGAAAAACTGTTTTTT
TRBD1	TRBV6-5	TRBJ1-1	NA	CASSSTGDTEAFF	TGTGCCAGCAGTTCGACAGGGGACACTGAAGCTTTCTTT
NA	TRBV28	TRBJ1-2	NA	CASSHGTVYGYTF	TGTGCCAGCAGTCACGGGACTGTCTATGGCTACACCTTC
NA	TRBV6-5	TRBJ1-2	NA	CASSRQEVDYGYTF	TGTGCCAGCAGCCGACAGGAAGTTGACTATGGCTACACCTTC
NA	TRBV25-1	TRBJ1-5	once	CASSRGLGPQHF	TGTGCCAGCAGTCGAGGACTGGGGCCCCAGCATTTT
TRBD2	TRBV5-1	TRBJ2-3	once	CASSGLAGGTDTQYF	TGCGCCAGCTCCGGACTAGCGGGAGGAACAGATACGCAGTATTTT
NA	TRBV27	TRBJ2-1	NA	CASSGEDRWDEQFF	TGTGCCAGCAGTGGGGAAGACAGGTGGGATGAGCAGTTCTTC
TRBD2	TRBV7-2	TRBJ2-3	NA	CASRRAGGGTDTQYF	TGTGCCAGCAGAAGAGCGGGAGGAGGCACAGATACGCAGTATTTT
TRBD1	TRBV30	TRBJ1-4	few	CAWSGDRGEKLFF	TGTGCCTGGAGTGGGGACAGGGGAGAAAAACTGTTTTTT
TRBD2	TRBV11-3	TRBJ2-2	once	CASSLGLAGANTGELFF	TGTGCCAGCAGCTTAGGACTAGCGGGTGCGAACACCGGGGAGCTGTTTTTT
TRBD1	TRBV29-1	TRBJ2-3	NA	CSVEGVRDRSTDTQYF	TGCAGCGTTGAGGGGGTCCGGGACAGAAGCACAGATACGCAGTATTTT
NA	TRBV25-1	TRBJ1-4	NA	CASSDVSNRREKLFF	TGTGCCAGCAGTGACGTCTCCAATCGGCGGGAAAAACTGTTTTTT
TRBD1	TRBV27	TRBJ2-7	NA	CARTPGTGDCEQYF	TGTGCCAGGACCCCCGGGACAGGGGATTGCGAGCAGTACTTC
TRBD1	TRBV19	TRBJ1-1	NA	CASIRPRTGGTEAFF	TGTGCCAGTATCCGCCCCCGAACAGGGGGGACTGAAGCTTTCTTT
NA	TRBV5-1	TRBJ2-1	NA	CASSLIWGTVLHEQFF	TGCGCCAGCAGCTTGATATGGGGCACAGTCCTCCATGAGCAGTTCTTC
TRBD1	TRBV7-9	TRBJ1-2	NA	CASSLPGQEPVKGYGYTF	TGTGCCAGCAGTCTACCGGGACAGGAGCCAGTTAAGGGCTATGGCTACACCTTC
TRBD1	TRBV2	TRBJ2-6	NA	CASSEGQAHSGANVLTF	TGTGCCAGCAGTGAGGGACAGGCTCACTCTGGGGCCAACGTCCTGACTTTC
NA	TRBV2	TRBJ2-7	once	CASTPTGGSHEQYF	TGTGCCAGCACTCCGACGGGCGGGTCCCACGAGCAGTACTTC
NA	TRBV18	TRBJ1-2	NA	CASSPPTGIGGYTF	TGTGCCAGCTCACCACCGACCGGGATTGGGGGCTACACCTTC
TRBD1	TRBV18	TRBJ2-7	NA	CARKTGVSSYEQYF	TGTGCCAGAAAGACAGGGGTTAGCTCCTACGAGCAGTACTTC
TRBD1	TRBV19	TRBJ1-2	NA	CASSISPGQGAFYGYTF	TGTGCCAGTAGTATTTCTCCGGGACAGGGGGCCTTCTATGGCTACACCTTC
NA	TRBV6-6	TRBJ1-2	NA	CASSRQIAGYTF	TGTGCCAGCAGTCGACAGATTGCTGGCTACACCTTC
TRBD2	TRBV29-1	TRBJ2-4	few	CSGRGGDIQYF	TGCAGCGGTCGTGGGGGGGACATTCAGTACTTC
TRBD2	TRBV9	TRBJ2-7	NA	CASSDQAGGPSEQYF	TGTGCCAGCAGCGATCAAGCGGGAGGGCCCTCCGAGCAGTACTTC
NA	TRBV18	TRBJ2-7	NA	CASSPSGGLSSYEQYF	TGTGCCAGCTCACCGTCGGGGGGCTTAAGCTCCTACGAGCAGTACTTC
NA	TRBV18	TRBJ1-1	NA	CASSPGVARVDTEAFF	TGTGCCAGCTCACCAGGAGTAGCCAGGGTGGACACTGAAGCTTTCTTT
TRBD1	TRBV5-1	TRBJ1-1	few	CASSSPRTGVYDVGTEAFF	TGCGCCAGCAGCTCTCCTCGGACAGGTGTCTACGATGTGGGCACTGAAGCTTTCTTT